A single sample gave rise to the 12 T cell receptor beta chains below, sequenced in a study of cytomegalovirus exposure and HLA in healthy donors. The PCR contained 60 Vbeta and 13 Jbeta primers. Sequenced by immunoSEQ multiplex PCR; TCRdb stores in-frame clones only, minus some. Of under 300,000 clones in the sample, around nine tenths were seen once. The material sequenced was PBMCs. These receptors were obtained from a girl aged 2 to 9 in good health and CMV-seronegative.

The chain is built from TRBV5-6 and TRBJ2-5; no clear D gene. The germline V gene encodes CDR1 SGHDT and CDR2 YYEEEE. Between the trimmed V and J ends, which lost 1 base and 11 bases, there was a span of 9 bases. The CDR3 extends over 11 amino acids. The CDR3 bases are TGTGCCAGCAGCTTGATAGGAGAGCAGTACTTC. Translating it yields CASSLIGEQYF. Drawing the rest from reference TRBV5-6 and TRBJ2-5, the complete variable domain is DAGVTQSPTHLIKTRGQQVTLRCSPKSGHDTVSWYQQALGQGPQFIFQYYEEEERQRGNFPDRFSGHQFPNYSSELNVNALLLGDSALYLCASSLIGEQYFGPGTRLLVL.

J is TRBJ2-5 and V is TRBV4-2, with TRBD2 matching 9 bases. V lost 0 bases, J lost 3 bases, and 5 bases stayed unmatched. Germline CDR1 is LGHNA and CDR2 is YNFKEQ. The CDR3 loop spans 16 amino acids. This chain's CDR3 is CASSQELAGLEETQYF. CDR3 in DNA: TGTGCCAGCAGCCAAGAGCTAGCGGGGTTGGAAGAGACCCAGTACTTC.

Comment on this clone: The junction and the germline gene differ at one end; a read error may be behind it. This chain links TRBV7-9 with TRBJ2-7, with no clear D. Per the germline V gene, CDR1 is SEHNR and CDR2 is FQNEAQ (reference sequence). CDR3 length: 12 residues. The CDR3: CSSSLRVDEQYF. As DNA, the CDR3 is TGTTCCAGCAGCCTACGGGTCGACGAGCAGTACTTC.

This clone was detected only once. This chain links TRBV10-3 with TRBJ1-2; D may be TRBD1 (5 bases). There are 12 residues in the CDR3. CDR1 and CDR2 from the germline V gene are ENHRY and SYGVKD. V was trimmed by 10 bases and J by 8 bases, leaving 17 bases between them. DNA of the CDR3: TGTGCCACCTCGCGGGGGGTGATGGGCTACACCTTC. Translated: CATSRGVMGYTF.

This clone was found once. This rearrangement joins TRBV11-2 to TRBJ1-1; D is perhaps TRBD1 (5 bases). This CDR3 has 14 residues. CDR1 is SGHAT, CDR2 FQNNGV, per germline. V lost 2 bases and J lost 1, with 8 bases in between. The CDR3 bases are TGTGCCAGCAGCTTACCAAGGGGGAACACTGAAGCTTTCTTT. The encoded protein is CASSLPRGNTEAFF.

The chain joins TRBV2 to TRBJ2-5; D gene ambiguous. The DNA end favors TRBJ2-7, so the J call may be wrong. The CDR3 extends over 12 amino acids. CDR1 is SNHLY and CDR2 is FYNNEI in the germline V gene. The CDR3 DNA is TGTGCCAGCGATAGAAGAGCCTACGAGCAGTACTTC. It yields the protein CASDRRAYEQYF.

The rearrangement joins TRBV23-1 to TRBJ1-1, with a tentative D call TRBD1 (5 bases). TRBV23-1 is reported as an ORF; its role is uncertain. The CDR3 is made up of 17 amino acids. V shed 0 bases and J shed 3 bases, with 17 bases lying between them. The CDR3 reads CASSQSAQGDWDTEAFF. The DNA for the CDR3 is TGCGCCAGCAGTCAATCGGCCCAGGGTGACTGGGACACTGAAGCTTTCTTT.

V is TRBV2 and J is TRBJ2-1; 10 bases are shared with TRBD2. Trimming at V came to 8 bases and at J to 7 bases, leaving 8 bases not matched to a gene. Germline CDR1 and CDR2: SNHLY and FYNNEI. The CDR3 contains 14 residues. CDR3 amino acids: CASRLAGVKNEQFF. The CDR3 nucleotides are TGTGCCAGCCGCCTAGCGGGAGTAAAAAATGAGCAGTTCTTC.

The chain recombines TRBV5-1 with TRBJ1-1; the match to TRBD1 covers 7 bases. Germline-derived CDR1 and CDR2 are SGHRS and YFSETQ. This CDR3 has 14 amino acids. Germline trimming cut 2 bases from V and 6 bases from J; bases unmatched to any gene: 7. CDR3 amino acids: CASSFGTDVSEAFF. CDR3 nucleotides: TGCGCCAGCAGCTTCGGGACAGATGTCTCTGAAGCTTTCTTT.

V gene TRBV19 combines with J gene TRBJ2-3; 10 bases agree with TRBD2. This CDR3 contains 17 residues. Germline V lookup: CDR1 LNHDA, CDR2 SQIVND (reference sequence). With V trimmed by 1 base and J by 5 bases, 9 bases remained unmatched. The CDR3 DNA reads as TGTGCCAGTAGTATAGTCCCACGAGCGGGGGGGCAAGATACGCAGTATTTT. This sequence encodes CASSIVPRAGGQDTQYF.

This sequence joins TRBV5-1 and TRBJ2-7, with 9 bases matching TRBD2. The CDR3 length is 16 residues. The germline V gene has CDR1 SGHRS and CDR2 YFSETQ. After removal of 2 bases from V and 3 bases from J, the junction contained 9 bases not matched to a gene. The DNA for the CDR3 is TGCGCCAGCAGCTTTGCCCCAAGCGGGGGGCTCTACGAGCAGTACTTC. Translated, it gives CASSFAPSGGLYEQYF.

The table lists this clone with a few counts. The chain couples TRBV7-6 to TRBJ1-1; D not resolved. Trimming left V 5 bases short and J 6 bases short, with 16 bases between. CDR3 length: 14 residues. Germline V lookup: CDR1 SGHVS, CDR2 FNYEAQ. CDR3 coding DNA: TGTGCCAGCAGCCTAAGTGGCCAGGTCCCTGAAGCTTTCTTT. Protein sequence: CASSLSGQVPEAFF.